A selection of T cell receptor beta chains follows, all from one sample in a study of graft-versus-host responses after intestinal transplantation. Only in-frame clones appear in the TCRdb table, and some are missing; sequencing was by immunoSEQ multiplex PCR. Altogether some 20,000 clones are present, approximately 72% being singletons, with the ten largest covering 8%. Sequenced material: ileum tissue, taken about 3 weeks after intestinal transplant. These TCRs come from a human patient who received an intestinal transplant, so some T cells may come from the graft donor. Both conserved end residues are part of each CDR3. D genes are given only for firm matches. Clone size is shown for a subset of rows, as once, few, many or a class of expanded clone.

j_call clone_size v_call d_call cdr3_nt cdr3_aa
TRBJ2-7 - TRBV11-2 TRBD2 TGTGCCAGCAGCTTTGCGGCGGGAGGTCTCTACGAGCAGTACTTC CASSFAAGGLYEQYF
TRBJ2-4 - TRBV9 TRBD1 TGTGCCAGCAGCGGGGGACAGGGATTCTCAACCAAAAACATTCAGTACTTC CASSGGQGFSTKNIQYF
TRBJ1-1 - TRBV4-1 - TGCGCCAGCAGCCAAGTTCGGACAGAAATGAACACTGAAGCTTTCTTT CASSQVRTEMNTEAFF
TRBJ1-5 - TRBV15 TRBD1 TGTGCCACCAGCAGAGACGGACAGGGAGGGCAGCCCCAGCATTTT CATSRDGQGGQPQHF
TRBJ2-1 - TRBV7-9 - TGTGCCAGCTCATGGGAACTAGCTAATTACAATGAGCAGTTCTTC CASSWELANYNEQFF
TRBJ2-7 - TRBV18 - TGTGCCAGCTCACCTCGTAGGGGTCCGAGATTGGGGGAGCAGTACTTC CASSPRRGPRLGEQYF
TRBJ1-1 - TRBV6-6 - TGTGCCAGCAGCTCGGACAGAACTGAAGCTTTCTTT CASSSDRTEAFF
TRBJ2-7 medium-sized TRBV4-1 TRBD1 TGCGCCAGCAGCCAGGGACAGTTCTACGAGCAGTACTTC CASSQGQFYEQYF
TRBJ1-1 once TRBV11-3 - TGTGCCAGCAGCTTACTGACAGAGATGAACACTGAAGCTTTCTTT CASSLLTEMNTEAFF
TRBJ2-1 - TRBV27 - TGTGCCAGCAGTTTAGGGGCCAACAATGAGCAGTTCTTC CASSLGANNEQFF
TRBJ2-3 - TRBV5-1 - TGCGCCAGCAGCTTGACTAGCACAGATACGCAGTATTTT CASSLTSTDTQYF
TRBJ1-5 - TRBV7-8 TRBD1 TGTGCCAGCAGCGACCCGACAGGGCCTTATAGCAATCAGCCCCAGCATTTT CASSDPTGPYSNQPQHF
TRBJ2-1 - TRBV6-4 - TGTGCCAGCAGTGACCGGAGGGCCGTGGTGGTGTTGCTGAAACGGGTGATAGGGCAGTTCTTC CASSDRRAVVVLLKRVIGQFF
TRBJ1-2 - TRBV7-9 - TGTGCCAGCAGCTTAGGAGTGGGAGCTAACTATGGCTACACCTTC CASSLGVGANYGYTF
TRBJ2-7 - TRBV7-9 TRBD1 TGTGCCAGCAGCTTGGGAGAACCTCGACAGGGTTACGAGCAGTACTTC CASSLGEPRQGYEQYF
TRBJ2-1 medium-sized TRBV19 TRBD1 TGTGCCAGTAGTATGGGACAGGTCTACAATGAGCAGTTCTTC CASSMGQVYNEQFF
TRBJ1-5 few TRBV30 TRBD1 TGTGCCTGGGCTGGACAGGGCGGTCAGCCCCAGCATTTT CAWAGQGGQPQHF
TRBJ1-1 - TRBV4-3 - TGCGCCAGCAGCCAAGATCATAGCCTCGGGGAAGCTTTCTTT CASSQDHSLGEAFF
TRBJ2-5 few TRBV6-5 - TGTGCCAGCAGAGACGCTAGCGAAGAGACCCAGTACTTC CASRDASEETQYF
TRBJ1-2 few TRBV27 - TGTGCCAGCAGTTACGGGGGGGGACATGGCTACACCTTC CASSYGGGHGYTF
TRBJ2-7 - TRBV14 - TGTGCCAGCAGCCGATGGCCAGGGGATCCCTACGAGCAGTACTTC CASSRWPGDPYEQYF
TRBJ1-6 few TRBV4-3 - TGCGCCAGCAGCCAAGTTGTTACAGGGAGTTCACCCCTCCACTTT CASSQVVTGSSPLHF
TRBJ2-7 - TRBV27 - TGTGCCAGCAGCCAAGAGGACTTCCTAGCCTACGAGCAGTACTTC CASSQEDFLAYEQYF
TRBJ1-1 - TRBV7-9 TRBD1 TGTGCCAGCGGATCAGGGGGCCAGGGCACTGAAGCTTTCTTT CASGSGGQGTEAFF
TRBJ2-7 - TRBV2 TRBD1 TGTGCCAGCAGTGAAAGGACAGGGGAATACGAGCAGTACTTC CASSERTGEYEQYF
TRBJ1-3 - TRBV10-1 - TGCGCCAGCAGTGATGGGGGGGTTCTCCACTCTGGAAACACCATATATTTT CASSDGGVLHSGNTIYF
TRBJ2-4 - TRBV5-1 TRBD2 TGCGCCAGCAGCGCCGAGACTAGCGGGGGGGGTTATCGGATTCAGTACTTC CASSAETSGGGYRIQYF
TRBJ2-3 - TRBV6-1 TRBD2 TGTGCCAGCAGTGGCCCCCGACCCCCAGCGGGAGCGCAGTATTTT CASSGPRPPAGAQYF
TRBJ2-2 - TRBV6-1 TRBD2 TGTGCCAGCAGTGAACGGGCGGGGGGGCTCGCCGGGGAGCTGTTTTTT CASSERAGGLAGELFF
TRBJ2-7 - TRBV20-1 - TGCAGTGCTAGAGCTCCCGTGGAGCAGTACTTC CSARAPVEQYF
TRBJ2-7 - TRBV7-2 - TGTGCCAGCAGCTTAGGTCTCAGGGGAAAATCCTCCTACGAGCAGTACTTC CASSLGLRGKSSYEQYF
TRBJ1-5 - TRBV4-2 TRBD1 TGTGCCAGCAGCCAAGAGTATACAGGGGGATCGCAGCCCCAGCATTTT CASSQEYTGGSQPQHF
TRBJ2-1 once TRBV28 - TGTGCCAGCAGCCTCCTAGCGAACCCGCTCTCCTACAATGAGCAGTTCTTC CASSLLANPLSYNEQFF
TRBJ2-1 - TRBV18 TRBD1 TGTGCCAGCTCTCCGGGACAGTCTTACAATGAGCAGTTCTTC CASSPGQSYNEQFF
TRBJ1-2 - TRBV27 - TGTGCCAGCAGTTCCCTGGGAGGGTCCTATGGCTACACCTTC CASSSLGGSYGYTF
TRBJ2-3 - TRBV4-1 - TGCGCCAGCAGCCCAGGTTCCTACCGGGACTTCTCGGATACGCAGTATTTT CASSPGSYRDFSDTQYF
TRBJ2-1 - TRBV27 - TGTGCCAGCAGTTTATACGGGGGAGGCCCCTACAATGAGCAGTTCTTC CASSLYGGGPYNEQFF
TRBJ2-2 few TRBV10-1 - TGCGCCAGCAGTGAGCGCGGACAGTTCGCGAACACCGGGGAGCTGTTTTTT CASSERGQFANTGELFF
TRBJ1-1 once TRBV2 - TGTGCCAGCTTCCTGGACATTCTGAACACTGAAGCTTTCTTT CASFLDILNTEAFF
TRBJ2-7 - TRBV27 - TGTGCCAGCAGTTTCTTAGGGGTGGGCTACGAGCAGTACTTC CASSFLGVGYEQYF
TRBJ2-7 - TRBV27 TRBD2 TGTGCCAGCAGTGCCGGAGCGGGGTGGATCTACGAGCAGTACTTC CASSAGAGWIYEQYF
TRBJ1-1 - TRBV2 - TGTGCCAGCAGTGTGGGCAGGCACATAAACACTGAAGCTTTCTTT CASSVGRHINTEAFF
TRBJ1-2 - TRBV7-2 TRBD1 TGTGCCAGCAGCCAGCCCGGGACAGGGATTATACTCGGCTACACCTTC CASSQPGTGIILGYTF
TRBJ1-5 - TRBV7-2 - TGTGCCAGCAGCTTAGTAGCCTCCGGCGGGCCCCAGCATTTT CASSLVASGGPQHF
TRBJ1-1 - TRBV28 TRBD1 TGTGCCAGCAGTTACAGGGGGATCACTGAAGCTTTCTTT CASSYRGITEAFF
TRBJ2-5 few TRBV6-5 TRBD1 TGTGCCAGCGGAAGACAGGGCCAAGAGACCCAGTACTTC CASGRQGQETQYF
TRBJ2-3 - TRBV6-5 TRBD2 TGTGCCAGCAGTTGGCTAGCGGCTAGCACAGATACGCAGTATTTT CASSWLAASTDTQYF
TRBJ2-7 - TRBV5-6 TRBD2 TGTGCCAGCAGCTTGGGACTAGCGGGAGACTACGAGCAGTACTTC CASSLGLAGDYEQYF
TRBJ2-1 few TRBV6-4 TRBD1 TGTGCCAGCAGTGACTCGACAGGGGGAGGGAATGAGCAGTTCTTC CASSDSTGGGNEQFF
TRBJ2-3 medium-sized TRBV6-1 TRBD2 TGTGCCAGCAGTGCAGTCCCTAGCGGGAGTGGTGGAGTCACAGATACGCAGTATTTT CASSAVPSGSGGVTDTQYF
TRBJ2-7 - TRBV5-1 - TGCGCCAGCAGCTTCACACAGGGCTCCTACGAGCAGTACTTC CASSFTQGSYEQYF
TRBJ2-7 - TRBV10-1 TRBD1 TGCGCCAGCAGGGGGACAGCCGGCGTTGGGCAGTACTTC CASRGTAGVGQYF
TRBJ2-1 - TRBV27 TRBD2 TGTGCCAGCAGTTTATCTAGCGGGACCTACAATGAGCAGTTCTTC CASSLSSGTYNEQFF
TRBJ2-1 - TRBV13 TRBD2 TGTGCCAGCAGCCAGGGGACTAGCGGCGAGGGCCTGTATGAGCAGTTCTTC CASSQGTSGEGLYEQFF
TRBJ1-1 - TRBV14 - TGTGCCAGCAGCCAAGGGGGGACTTACACTGAAGCTTTCTTT CASSQGGTYTEAFF
TRBJ2-7 - TRBV5-5 - TGTGCCAGCAGCTTGGTAGCAGGGCTCTTAACCACCTACGAGCAGTACTTC CASSLVAGLLTTYEQYF